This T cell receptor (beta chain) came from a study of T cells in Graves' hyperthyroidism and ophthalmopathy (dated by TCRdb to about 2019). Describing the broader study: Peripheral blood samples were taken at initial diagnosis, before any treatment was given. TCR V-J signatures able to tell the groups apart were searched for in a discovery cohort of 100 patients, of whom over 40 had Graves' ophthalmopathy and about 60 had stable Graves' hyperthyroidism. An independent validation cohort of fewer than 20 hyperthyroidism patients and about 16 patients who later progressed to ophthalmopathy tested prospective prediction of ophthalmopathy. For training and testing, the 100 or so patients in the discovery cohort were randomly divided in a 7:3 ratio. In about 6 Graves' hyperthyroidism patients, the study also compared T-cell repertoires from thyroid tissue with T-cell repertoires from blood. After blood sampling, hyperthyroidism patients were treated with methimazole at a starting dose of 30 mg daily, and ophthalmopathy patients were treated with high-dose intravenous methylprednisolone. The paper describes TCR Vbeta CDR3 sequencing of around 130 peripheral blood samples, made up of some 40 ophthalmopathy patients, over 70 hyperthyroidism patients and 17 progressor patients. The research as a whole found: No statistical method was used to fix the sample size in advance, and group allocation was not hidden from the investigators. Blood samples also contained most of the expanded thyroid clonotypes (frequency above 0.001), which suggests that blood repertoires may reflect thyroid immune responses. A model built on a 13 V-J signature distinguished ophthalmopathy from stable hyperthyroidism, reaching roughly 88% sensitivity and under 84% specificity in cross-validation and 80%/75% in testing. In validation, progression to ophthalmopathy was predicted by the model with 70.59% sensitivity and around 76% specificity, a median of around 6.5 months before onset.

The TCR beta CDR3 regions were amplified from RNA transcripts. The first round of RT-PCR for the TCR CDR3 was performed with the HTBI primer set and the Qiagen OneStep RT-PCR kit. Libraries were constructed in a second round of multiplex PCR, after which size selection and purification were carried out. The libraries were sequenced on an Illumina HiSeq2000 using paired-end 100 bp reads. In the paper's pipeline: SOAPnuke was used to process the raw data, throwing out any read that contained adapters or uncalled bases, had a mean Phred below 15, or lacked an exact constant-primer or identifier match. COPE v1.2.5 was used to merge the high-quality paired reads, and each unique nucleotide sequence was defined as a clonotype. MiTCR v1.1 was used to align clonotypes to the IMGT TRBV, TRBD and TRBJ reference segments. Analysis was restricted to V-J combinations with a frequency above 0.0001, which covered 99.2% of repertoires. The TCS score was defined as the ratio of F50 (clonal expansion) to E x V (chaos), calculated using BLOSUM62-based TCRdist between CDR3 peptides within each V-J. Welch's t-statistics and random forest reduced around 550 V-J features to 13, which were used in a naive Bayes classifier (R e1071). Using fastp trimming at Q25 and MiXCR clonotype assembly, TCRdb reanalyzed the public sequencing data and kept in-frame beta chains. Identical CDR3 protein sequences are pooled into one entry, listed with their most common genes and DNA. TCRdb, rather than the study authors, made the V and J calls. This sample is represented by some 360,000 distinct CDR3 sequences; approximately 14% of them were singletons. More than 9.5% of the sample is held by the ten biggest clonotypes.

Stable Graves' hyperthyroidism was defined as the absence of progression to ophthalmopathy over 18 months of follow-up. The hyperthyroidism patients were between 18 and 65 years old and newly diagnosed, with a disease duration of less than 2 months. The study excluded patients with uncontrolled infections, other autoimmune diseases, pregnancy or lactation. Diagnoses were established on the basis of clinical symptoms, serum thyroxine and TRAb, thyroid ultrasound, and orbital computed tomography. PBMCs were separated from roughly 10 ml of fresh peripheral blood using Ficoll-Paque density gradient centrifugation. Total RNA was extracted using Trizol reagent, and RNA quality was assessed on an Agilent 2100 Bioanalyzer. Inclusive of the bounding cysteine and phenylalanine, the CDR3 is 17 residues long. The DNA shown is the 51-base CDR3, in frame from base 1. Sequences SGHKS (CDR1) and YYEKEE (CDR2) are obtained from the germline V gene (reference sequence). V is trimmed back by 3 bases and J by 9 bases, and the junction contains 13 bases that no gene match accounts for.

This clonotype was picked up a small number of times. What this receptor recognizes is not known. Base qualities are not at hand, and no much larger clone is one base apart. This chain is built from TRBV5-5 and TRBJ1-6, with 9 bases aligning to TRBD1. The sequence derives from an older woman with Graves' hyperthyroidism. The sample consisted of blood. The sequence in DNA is TGTGCCAGCAGCTCCGATCTCCGGGACAGGGTATCTTCACCCCTCCACTTT. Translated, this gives CASSSDLRDRVSSPLHF.